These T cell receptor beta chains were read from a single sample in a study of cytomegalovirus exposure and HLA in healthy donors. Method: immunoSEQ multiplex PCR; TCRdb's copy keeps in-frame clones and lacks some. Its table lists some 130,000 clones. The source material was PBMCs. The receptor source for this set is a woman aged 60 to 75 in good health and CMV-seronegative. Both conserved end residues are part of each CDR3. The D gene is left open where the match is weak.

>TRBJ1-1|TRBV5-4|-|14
TGTGCCAGCAGCTTGGCCACCGGGAACACTGAAGCTTTCTTT
CASSLATGNTEAFF
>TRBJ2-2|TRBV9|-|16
TGTGCCAGCAGCCTAGGGGAGGGGGCGAACACCGGGGAGCTGTTTTTT
CASSLGEGANTGELFF
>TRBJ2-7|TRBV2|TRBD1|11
TGTGCCAGCAGGACAGGGGGCGAGCAGTACTTC
CASRTGGEQYF
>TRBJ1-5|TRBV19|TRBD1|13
TGTGCCAGTACCACAGGGGCCAATCAGCCCCAGCATTTT
CASTTGANQPQHF
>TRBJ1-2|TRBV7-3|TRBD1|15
TGTGCCAGCAGCCCGACAGGGGGCGTAGACTATGGCTACACCTTC
CASSPTGGVDYGYTF
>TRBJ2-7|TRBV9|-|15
TGTGCCAGCAGCGTAGCTCCGGGAATATCCTACGAGCAGTACTTC
CASSVAPGISYEQYF
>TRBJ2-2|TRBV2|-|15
TGTGCCAGCAGTGAAGGCAGGGCCGGCACCGGGGAGCTGTTTTTT
CASSEGRAGTGELFF
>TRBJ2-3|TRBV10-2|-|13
TGCGCCAGCCGAAACGGGGGCACAGATACGCAGTATTTT
CASRNGGTDTQYF
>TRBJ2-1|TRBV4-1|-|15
TGCGCCAGCAGCCAAGGACAAAGCTCCTACAATGAGCAGTTCTTC
CASSQGQSSYNEQFF
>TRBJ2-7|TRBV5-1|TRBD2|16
TGCGCCAGCAGCTGGGGGACTAGCGGGGGGGATGGCGAGCAGTACTTC
CASSWGTSGGDGEQYF
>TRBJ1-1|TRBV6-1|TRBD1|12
TGTGCCACCGAAAAGGGGGCGGGTGAAGCTTTCTTT
CATEKGAGEAFF
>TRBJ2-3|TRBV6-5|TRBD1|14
TGTGCCAGCAGTTACGGACAGGGCGCAGATACGCAGTATTTT
CASSYGQGADTQYF
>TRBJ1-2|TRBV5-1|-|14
TGCGCCAGCAGCTTGGGCGGGGGAAACTATGGCTACACCTTC
CASSLGGGNYGYTF
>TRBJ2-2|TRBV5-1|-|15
TGCGCCAGCAAAATTGGGACACCGAACACCGGGGAGCTGTTTTTT
CASKIGTPNTGELFF
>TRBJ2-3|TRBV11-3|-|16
TGTGCCAGCAGCTTAGTTGGCGGGAACCCCACAGATACGCAGTATTTT
CASSLVGGNPTDTQYF
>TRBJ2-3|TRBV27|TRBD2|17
TGTGCCAGCAGTCCTCCTCGTAGCGGGAGTGCGGCAGATACGCAGTATTTT
CASSPPRSGSAADTQYF
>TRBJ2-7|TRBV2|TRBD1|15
TGTGCCAGCAGCAGACAGGGGGTCGTCCTTGGCGAGCAGTACTTC
CASSRQGVVLGEQYF
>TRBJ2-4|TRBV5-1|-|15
TGCGCCAGCAGCTTGGTGGCGGGCACCGAAAACATTCAGTACTTC
CASSLVAGTENIQYF
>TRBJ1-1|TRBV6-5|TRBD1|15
TGTGCCAGCCGAGCGCAGGGGACAGGGGGCGCCGGAGCTTTCTTT
CASRAQGTGGAGAFF
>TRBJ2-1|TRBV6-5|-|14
TGTGCCAGCAGTATTGGGAGCTCCTACAATGAGCAGTTCTTC
CASSIGSSYNEQFF
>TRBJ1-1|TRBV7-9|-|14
TGTGCCAGCAGCCCTCCCTCCGTGAACACTGAAGCTTTCTTT
CASSPPSVNTEAFF
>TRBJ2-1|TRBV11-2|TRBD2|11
TGTGCCAGCAGCTACGGGGGGGAGCAGTTCTTC
CASSYGGEQFF
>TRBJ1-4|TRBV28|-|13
TGTGCCGCGTCAGGGCAGGGCTATGAAAAACTGTTTTTT
CAASGQGYEKLFF
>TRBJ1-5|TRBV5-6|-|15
TGTGCCAGCAGCTGGGGCGGGGGTAGCAATCAGCCCCAGCATTTT
CASSWGGGSNQPQHF
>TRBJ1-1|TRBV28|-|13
TGTGCCAGCAGTTTTGTAAGGAGCACTGAAGCTTTCTTT
CASSFVRSTEAFF
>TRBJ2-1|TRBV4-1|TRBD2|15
TGCGCCAGCAGCCAAGAAGCGGGGGGGCCGGTTGAGCAGTTCTTC
CASSQEAGGPVEQFF
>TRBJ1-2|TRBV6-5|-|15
TGTGCCAGCAGACAAACAGGAACGGCTAACTATGGCTACACCTTC
CASRQTGTANYGYTF
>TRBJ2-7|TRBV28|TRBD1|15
TGTGCCAGCTGCCCGGGACAGGGGCTATCCTACGAGCAGTACTTC
CASCPGQGLSYEQYF
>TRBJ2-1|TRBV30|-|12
TGTGCCTGGAGTGTACGAGTATATGAGCAGTTCTTC
CAWSVRVYEQFF
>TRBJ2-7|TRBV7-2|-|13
TGTGCCAGCAGCCCGGACAGGGAGGGCGAGCAGTACTTC
CASSPDREGEQYF
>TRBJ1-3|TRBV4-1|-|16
TGCGCCAGCAGCCAAGTGATGGGAGGGCTGGGAAACACCATATATTTT
CASSQVMGGLGNTIYF
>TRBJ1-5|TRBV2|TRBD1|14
TGTGCCAGCAGCTCCCGGGACAGGAATCAGCCCCAGCATTTT
CASSSRDRNQPQHF
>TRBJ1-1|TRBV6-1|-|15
TGTGCCAGCACCCCGTGGCAGTCCATGAACACTGAAGCTTTCTTT
CASTPWQSMNTEAFF
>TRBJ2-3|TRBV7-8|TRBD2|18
TGTGCCAGCGGACAGGGCAATAGCGGGAGGAGGGGCACAGATACGCAGTATTTT
CASGQGNSGRRGTDTQYF
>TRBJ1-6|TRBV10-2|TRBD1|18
TGCGCCAGCAGTGGCTCGACAGGGGGTACCGTCTATAATTCACCCCTCCACTTT
CASSGSTGGTVYNSPLHF
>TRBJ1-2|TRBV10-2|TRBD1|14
TGCGCCAGCAGTGAGACAGGGGGCGTCTATGGCTACACCTTC
CASSETGGVYGYTF
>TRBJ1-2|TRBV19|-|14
TGTGCCAGTAGGGATGACAGTTCCCTTTATGGCTACACCTTC
CASRDDSSLYGYTF
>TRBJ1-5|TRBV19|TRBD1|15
TGTGCCAGTAGGATTCGGGACAGACATAATCAGCCCCAGCATTTT
CASRIRDRHNQPQHF
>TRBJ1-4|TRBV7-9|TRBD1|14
TGTGCCAGCAGCTTGGGACAGGGGAATGAAAAACTGTTTTTT
CASSLGQGNEKLFF
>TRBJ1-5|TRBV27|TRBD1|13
TGTGCCAGCTCAGGGGGCTGGTTTCAGCCCCAGCATTTT
CASSGGWFQPQHF
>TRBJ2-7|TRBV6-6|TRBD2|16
TGTGCCAGCTGGGGGTCCATGGCGGGAGAGAGTTACGAGCAGTACTTC
CASWGSMAGESYEQYF
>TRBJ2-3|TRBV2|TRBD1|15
TGTGCCAGCAGTGAAGTGACAGGGGGAACAGATACGCAGTATTTT
CASSEVTGGTDTQYF
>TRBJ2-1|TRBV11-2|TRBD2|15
TGTGCCAGCAGCCGACTAGCGGGGCCTCGAAATGAGCAGTTCTTC
CASSRLAGPRNEQFF
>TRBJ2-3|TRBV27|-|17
TGTGCCAGCAGTCAATCCCCCCCGGGAGCTAGCACAGATACGCAGTATTTT
CASSQSPPGASTDTQYF
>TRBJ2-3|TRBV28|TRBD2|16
TGTGCCAGCAGTTTCCAAGCGGGAGTTAGCACAGATACGCAGTATTTT
CASSFQAGVSTDTQYF
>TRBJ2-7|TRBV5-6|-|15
TGTGCCAGCAGCTTCTTGCCAGGAACGACCTACGAGCAGTACTTC
CASSFLPGTTYEQYF
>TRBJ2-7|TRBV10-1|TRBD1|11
TGCGCCAGCGGGACAGGGAGTGAGCAGTACTTC
CASGTGSEQYF
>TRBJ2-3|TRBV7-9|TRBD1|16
TGTGCCAGCAGCACCCTAGGACAGGGGGCGGGGGATACGCAGTATTTT
CASSTLGQGAGDTQYF
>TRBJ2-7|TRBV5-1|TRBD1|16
TGCGCCAGCAGCTTGGATGGGACAGGGAGGCGCTACGAGCAGTACTTC
CASSLDGTGRRYEQYF
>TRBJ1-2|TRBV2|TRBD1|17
TGTGCCAGCAGTGAAGAGGGGAGAGGGACAGGAAGCGCTGGCTACACCTTC
CASSEEGRGTGSAGYTF
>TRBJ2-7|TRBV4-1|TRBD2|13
TGCGCCAGCAGCCAAGACGAGGGGACTAGCCGGTACTTC
CASSQDEGTSRYF
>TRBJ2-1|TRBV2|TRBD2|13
TGTGCCAGCCGGGAGGGACTAGCGGGGGAGCAGTTCTTC
CASREGLAGEQFF
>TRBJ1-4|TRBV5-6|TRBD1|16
TGTGCCAGCAGCTTGCTCATCAAGGGGGCCCTGGAAAAACTGTTTTTT
CASSLLIKGALEKLFF
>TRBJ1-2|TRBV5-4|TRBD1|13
TGTGCCAGCAGCTCCCCTATACAGGGGGGCTACACCTTC
CASSSPIQGGYTF
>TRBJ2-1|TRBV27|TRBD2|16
TGTGCCAGCAGCCCCGTGGGGGGACTAGCAAACAATGAGCAGTTCTTC
CASSPVGGLANNEQFF
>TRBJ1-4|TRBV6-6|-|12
TGTGCCAGCAGTTACCTTAATGAAAAACTGTTTTTT
CASSYLNEKLFF
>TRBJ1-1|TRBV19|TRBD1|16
TGTGCCAGTAGTCCTCGATTGGGACAGTTGAACACTGAAGCTTTCTTT
CASSPRLGQLNTEAFF
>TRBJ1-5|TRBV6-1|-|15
TGTGCCAGCAGTGTACATCTTCGTAGCAATCAGCCCCAGCATTTT
CASSVHLRSNQPQHF
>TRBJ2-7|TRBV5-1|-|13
TGCGCCAGCAGCACCGGGACATCCTACGAGCAGTACTTC
CASSTGTSYEQYF
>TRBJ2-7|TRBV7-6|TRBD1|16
TGTGCCAGCAGCAACGGACAGGGTTTGAGCTCCTACGAGCAGTACTTC
CASSNGQGLSSYEQYF